This T cell receptor beta chain was retrieved from a study of OX40 agonist ivuxolimab in advanced cancers. In germline, CDR1 is MNHNS, CDR2 SASEGT. The CDR3 is made up of 12 amino acids. Trimming shortened V by 5 bases and J by 10 bases, and 12 bases separated the two germline ends. Here immunoSEQ multiplex PCR was the method, and the copy in TCRdb shows in-frame clones only, minus some. Of roughly 70,000 clones listed, 82% were seen once; the top ten hold roughly 5.1%. In the case of this clone: Its antigen is as yet unknown.

Points from the study as a whole: Also present in some nonresponders was a low level of normalized T-cell clonal expansion. Dosing at 0.1 to 3.0 mg/kg was accompanied by clonal expansion of CD4+ and CD8+ blood T cells by week 6. In CD8+ T cells, expanded clones were on average more numerous than in CD4+. The study did not work out the antigen specificity of the expanded peripheral T cells.

This clonotype was sampled from an adult with an advanced solid tumor such as melanoma, head and neck, liver or kidney cancer. The chain combines TRBV6-1 with TRBJ2-1, with D perhaps matching TRBD1 (5 bases). The sample in question was CD4+ or CD8+ T cells sorted from blood, obtained in a trial of the OX40 agonist ivuxolimab. The CDR3 here is CASSSGLGEQFF. The CDR3 DNA reads as TGTGCCAGCAGTTCAGGGTTGGGAGAGCAGTTCTTC.